The 3 T cell receptor beta chains below all came from one sample that was sequenced in a study of PD-L1 blockade in urothelial cancer. TCRdb's table, derived via immunoSEQ multiplex PCR, lists solely in-frame clones and lacks some. The sample records approximately 50,000 clones, roughly four fifths being singletons. Documented time point: pretreatment peripheral blood. This specimen was PBMCs, taken around atezolizumab (anti-PD-L1) treatment. The receptors stem from a man between 70 and 80 years old with urothelial cancer.

In DNA, the CDR3 is TGTGCCAGTAGTCACCTAGCGGGGGGGACAGATACGCAGTATTTT. Protein product: CASSHLAGGTDTQYF. The chain has TRBV19 and TRBJ2-3; TRBD2 matches 12 bases. CDR1 is LNHDA and CDR2 is SQIVND in the germline V gene (reference sequence). J lost 3 bases, V lost 5 bases, and 3 bases had no gene match. The CDR3 is 15 residues long.

V gene TRBV11-2 combines with J gene TRBJ2-3; possibly TRBD2 for D (5 bases). Germline V gene data show CDR1 as SGHAT and CDR2 as FQNNGV. V lost 1 base and J lost 2, with 10 bases in between. The CDR3 contains 15 residues. CDR3 protein: CASSLADLYTDTQYF. In nucleotides, the CDR3 is TGTGCCAGCAGCTTAGCGGACTTATACACAGATACGCAGTATTTT.

The chain links TRBV7-9 to TRBJ1-1; possibly TRBD1 for D (5 bases). This CDR3 region has 15 residues. Deletions cut 3 bases from V and 0 bases from J, with 11 bases between. Germline V gene sequence: CDR1 SEHNR, CDR2 FQNEAQ (reference sequence). The CDR3 is CASSLVRVMNTEAFF. Here the CDR3 DNA reads TGTGCCAGCAGCTTGGTCAGGGTTATGAACACTGAAGCTTTCTTT.